Listed here are 32 T cell receptor beta chains from one sample, sequenced in a study of control samples from healthy donors and cancer patients. Assay: immunoSEQ multiplex PCR; the TCRdb copy retains only in-frame clones and omits some. This table holds approximately 170,000 clones, roughly 88% found once. Material: blood. All receptors derive from a woman aged 25 to 39 in good health.

Note on this clone: One end of the junction does not line up with germline, which may come from a read error. The rearrangement joins TRBV15 to TRBJ1-1; TRBD1 might be the D (6 bases). Germline V gene lookup returns CDR1 LNHNV and CDR2 YYDKDF (reference sequence). There are 14 residues in the CDR3. The DNA for the CDR3 is TGTGCCACCAGCCGAGACAGGACGAACACTGAAGCTTTCTTT. As protein: CATSRDRTNTEAFF.

The CDR3 DNA follows: TGTGCCAGCAGCTTAGAGGCAGGGGGCATAATAAACACTGAAGCTTTCTTT. Translation: CASSLEAGGIINTEAFF. The chain employs TRBV7-8 and TRBJ1-1; 8 positions agree with TRBD1. CDR3 length equals 17 residues. J lost 2 bases, V lost 1 base, and 9 bases had no gene match. The germline V gene has CDR1 SGHVS and CDR2 FQNEAQ.

Turning to this clone: Within the sample, other DNA sequences also encode this same CDR3. V gene TRBV11-2 combines with J gene TRBJ2-1, with 10 bases that match TRBD2. The trim removed 0 bases at V and 4 bases at J, leaving 0 bases unmatched. Per germline, CDR1 SGHAT and CDR2 FQNNGV. The CDR3 runs to 15 residues. The chain's CDR3 is CASSLEAGGYNEQFF. CDR3 DNA: TGTGCCAGCAGCTTAGAAGCGGGGGGGTACAATGAGCAGTTCTTC.

The DNA of the CDR3 is TGTGCCAGCAGCTTGGACCCCTGGGAGACCCAGTACTTC. Protein sequence: CASSLDPWETQYF. This chain links TRBV5-6 with TRBJ2-5; D is unclear. Germline-derived CDR1 and CDR2 are SGHDT and YYEEEE. The CDR3 contains 13 residues. The V end lost 0 bases, the J end lost 5 bases, and 8 bases lay between the germline ends.

J is TRBJ2-7 and V is TRBV11-2; D is ambiguous. CDR1 SGHAT and CDR2 FQNNGV come from the germline V gene. The CDR3 sequence is 16 residues long. Trimming took 2 bases from V and 1 from J, leaving 15 bases between them. The CDR3 spells CASSLWATRPSYEQYV. The CDR3 nucleotides read TGTGCCAGCAGCTTATGGGCCACACGACCTTCCTACGAGCAGTACGTC.

The genes are TRBV28 and TRBJ2-1, with 9 bases that match TRBD2. Per the germline V gene, CDR1 is MDHEN and CDR2 is SYDVKM. The length of the CDR3 is 15 residues. J lost 9 bases, V lost 4 bases, and 10 bases had no gene match. CDR3 nucleotide sequence: TGTGCCAGCAGTTCCTCAGGGACTAGCTTAGGTGAGCAGTTCTTC. Its protein product is CASSSSGTSLGEQFF.

The V gene is TRBV6-5, the J gene TRBJ1-1; possibly TRBD1 for D (5 bases). This CDR3 has 15 residues. The germline V gene encodes CDR1 MNHEY and CDR2 SVGAGI. The V gene lost 0 bases and the J gene lost 6 bases, with 14 bases spanning the gap. This CDR3 reads CASSYSQGLGAEAFF. CDR3 nucleotides: TGTGCCAGCAGTTACTCGCAGGGACTCGGTGCTGAAGCTTTCTTT.

V gene TRBV7-9 combines with J gene TRBJ2-7; 7 nucleotides align to TRBD2. There are 16 residues in the CDR3. V shed 3 bases, J shed 5 bases, and the junction held 13 bases outside the gene matches. Germline V gives CDR1 SEHNR, CDR2 FQNEAQ (reference sequence). The CDR3 DNA sequence: TGTGCCAGCAGCTTCGGGGGGACGGGAGCCCGGGACGAGCAGTACGTC. It is translated as CASSFGGTGARDEQYV.

The chain is built from TRBV7-9 and TRBJ1-4; possible D gene TRBD1, 5 bases. Germline V gene sequence: CDR1 SEHNR, CDR2 FQNEAQ (reference sequence). This CDR3 has 16 amino acids. V was trimmed by 0 bases and J by 7 bases, leaving 15 bases between them. The CDR3 DNA sequence: TGTGCCAGCAGCTTAGCGCTAGGGGAATCGGTTGAAAAACTGTTTTTT. This codes for CASSLALGESVEKLFF.

J is TRBJ2-6 and V is TRBV24-1, with D uncertain. Germline CDR1 and CDR2: KGHDR and SFDVKD. The CDR3 extends over 13 amino acids. V lost 6 bases, J lost 1 base, and 3 bases lay in between. In DNA form, the CDR3 reads TGTGCCACCAGTCTTTCTGGGGCCAACGTCCTGACTTTC. This encodes CATSLSGANVLTF.

The chain recombines TRBV19 with TRBJ2-5; TRBD2 might be the D (5 bases). The CDR3 has 18 residues. The V end was cut by 4 bases, the J end by 5 bases, with 26 bases between. From germline, CDR1 is LNHDA and CDR2 SQIVND (reference sequence). The CDR3 loop is CASSNWLTGESGRETQYF. CDR3 coding DNA: TGTGCCAGTAGTAACTGGCTAACCGGGGAGAGCGGTCGGGAGACCCAGTACTTC.

This clone appeared a few times. This chain's CDR3 is CASSFGRGYEQYV. The DNA of the CDR3 is TGTGCCAGCAGCTTCGGGAGAGGCTACGAGCAGTACGTC. This rearrangement joins TRBV11-2 to TRBJ2-7, with D tentatively TRBD2 (6 bases). This CDR3 comprises 13 residues. CDR1 is SGHAT and CDR2 is FQNNGV in the germline V gene. V gave up 3 bases and J gave up 3 bases, with 9 bases separating them.

This chain connects TRBV13 to TRBJ2-7, with a possible D match to TRBD1 (6 bases). V lost 2 bases and J lost 5, with 13 bases in between. The CDR3 loop spans 14 amino acids. The germline V gene encodes CDR1 PRHDT and CDR2 FYEKMQ (reference sequence). This chain's CDR3 is CASSLSPRGHEQYF. The CDR3 DNA sequence: TGTGCCAGCAGCTTAAGCCCCAGGGGCCACGAGCAGTACTTC.

This chain links TRBV29-1 with TRBJ2-1; D is ambiguous. V gave up 7 bases and J gave up 5 bases, with 9 bases separating them. CDR1 is SQVTM and CDR2 is ANQGSEA in the germline V gene. The CDR3 contains 11 residues. The CDR3 sequence is CSAGENNEQFF. CDR3 coding DNA: TGCAGCGCCGGAGAGAACAATGAGCAGTTCTTC.

The chain has TRBV11-2 and TRBJ1-2; D unclear. V was cut by 3 bases and J by 4 bases, with 12 bases left in between. The CDR3 extends over 14 amino acids. The germline gives CDR1 SGHAT, CDR2 FQNNGV. CDR3 amino acids: CASSFGSAVYGYTF. The CDR3 bases are TGTGCCAGCAGCTTTGGCAGCGCTGTCTATGGCTACACCTTC.

The chain employs TRBV28 and TRBJ2-7; 8 nucleotides match TRBD1. This CDR3 has 14 residues. Germline loops: CDR1 MDHEN, CDR2 SYDVKM. V trimming: 5 bases; J trimming: 3 bases; junction bases outside the gene matches: 6. The CDR3 here is CASSPGTGGYEQYV. In DNA, the CDR3 is TGTGCCAGCAGTCCCGGGACAGGCGGCTACGAGCAGTACGTC.

The chain recombines TRBV18 with TRBJ2-1; D may be TRBD1 (5 bases). V gave up 2 bases and J gave up 9 bases, with 11 bases separating them. This CDR3 has 13 residues. CDR1 and CDR2 (germline): KGHSH, LQKENI. In DNA form, the CDR3 reads TGTGCCAGCTCACCAGGCCAGGGTGGTGAGCAGTTCTTC. This encodes CASSPGQGGEQFF.

The chain recombines TRBV19 with TRBJ2-1; D tentatively fits TRBD1 or TRBD2 (5 bases each). Germline-derived CDR1 and CDR2 are LNHDA and SQIVND (reference sequence). The germline V and J ends were trimmed by 2 bases and 8 bases, with 16 bases remaining between them. The CDR3 runs 15 residues. This CDR3 is CASSIRDDLSDEQFF. As DNA, the CDR3 is TGTGCCAGTAGTATACGGGACGATTTATCGGATGAGCAGTTCTTC. Together with reference TRBV19 and TRBJ2-1, the CDR3 gives the full variable domain: DGGITQSPKYLFRKEGQNVTLSCEQNLNHDAMYWYRQDPGQGLRLIYYSQIVNDFQKGDIAEGYSVSREKKESFPLTVTSAQKNPTAFYLCASSIRDDLSDEQFFGPGTRLTVL.

The rearrangement uses TRBV5-5 and TRBJ2-1, with D uncertain. The germline V gene has CDR1 SGHKS and CDR2 YYEKEE (reference sequence). Trimming removed 1 base from V and 0 bases from J, with 11 bases in between. CDR3 length equals 16 residues. Written as DNA, the CDR3 is TGTGCCAGCAGCTTGAAACTGGCAAGCTCCTACAATGAGCAGTTCTTC. It encodes CASSLKLASSYNEQFF.

This clone was detected only once. The V and J genes are TRBV6-1 and TRBJ1-1, with D hard to call. Between the trimmed V and J ends, which lost 3 bases and 0 bases, there was a span of 14 bases. Per germline, CDR1 MNHNS and CDR2 SASEGT. CDR3 size: 16 residues. The CDR3 DNA follows: TGTGCCAGCAGTGAGGATCGGACGGCTATGAACACTGAAGCTTTCTTT. Protein sequence: CASSEDRTAMNTEAFF.

This clone appeared once. The chain combines TRBV7-9 with TRBJ1-1, with TRBD1 as a possible D gene (5 bases). Germline CDR1 and CDR2: SEHNR and FQNEAQ (reference sequence). V was trimmed by 5 bases and J by 3 bases, leaving 16 bases between them. The CDR3 loop spans 15 amino acids. The CDR3 loop is CASSKMLDIHTEAFF. The CDR3 DNA follows: TGTGCCAGCAGCAAAATGCTGGACATTCACACTGAAGCTTTCTTT.

The chain joins TRBV19 to TRBJ1-1; D unclear. V lost 3 bases to trimming and J lost 6 bases, with 5 bases between them. Germline V gene data show CDR1 as LNHDA and CDR2 as SQIVND (reference sequence). The CDR3 sequence is 11 residues long. The CDR3 spells CASSMRAEAFF. CDR3 DNA: TGTGCCAGTAGTATGCGGGCTGAAGCTTTCTTT.

This chain joins TRBV28 and TRBJ2-1; TRBD2 agrees at 8 bases. Germline V gene lookup returns CDR1 MDHEN and CDR2 SYDVKM. There are 15 residues in the CDR3. The V and J ends lost 3 bases and 7 bases, in that order; junction bases with no gene match: 8. The CDR3 DNA sequence: TGTGCCAGCAGTTTTGTCGGGAGGGTCACGAATGAGCAGTTCTTC. Translating gives CASSFVGRVTNEQFF. Full variable domain (remainder filled in from reference TRBV28 and TRBJ2-1): DVKVTQSSRYLVKRTGEKVFLECVQDMDHENMFWYRQDPGLGLRLIYFSYDVKMKEKGDIPEGYSVSREKKERFSLILESASTNQTSMYLCASSFVGRVTNEQFFGPGTRLTVL.

The gene calls are TRBV6-5 and TRBJ2-3; 7 bases are shared with TRBD1. Looked up from germline, CDR1 is MNHEY and CDR2 is SVGAGI. The CDR3 has 15 residues. The junction had 8 bases not matched to a gene; V was cut back by 6 bases and J by 2 bases. The DNA for the CDR3 is TGTGCCAGCAGCCGACAGGGTTGGTTCACAGATACGCAGTATTTT. It encodes CASSRQGWFTDTQYF.

The rearrangement links TRBV28 to TRBJ2-3, with 9 bases fitting TRBD2. This CDR3 contains 14 residues. Losses at the gene ends were 2 bases for V and 5 bases for J; bases not matched to a gene: 2. Germline values: CDR1 MDHEN, CDR2 SYDVKM. CDR3 sequence reads: CASSLLAGLDTQYF. In DNA, the CDR3 is TGTGCCAGCAGTTTACTAGCGGGATTAGATACGCAGTATTTT.

V and J are TRBV28 and TRBJ2-3; D may be TRBD1 (6 bases). Germline V CDR1 and CDR2: MDHEN, SYDVKM. Trimming took 8 bases from V and 9 from J, leaving 21 bases between them. The CDR3 runs 14 residues. The CDR3 loop reads CASYKQGWGVTQYF. CDR3 nucleotides: TGTGCCAGCTACAAACAGGGATGGGGTGTGACGCAGTATTTT.

The chain uses TRBV14 and TRBJ2-3; D perhaps matches TRBD1 (6 bases). The CDR3 length is 15 residues. Germline CDR1 reads SGHDN; CDR2 reads FVKESK. V shed 3 bases and J shed 5 bases, with 15 bases lying between them. Here the CDR3 DNA reads TGTGCCAGCAGCCAGAGAGGGGGTCTTAGAGATACGCAGTATTTT. Its translation is CASSQRGGLRDTQYF.

This rearrangement joins TRBV28 to TRBJ1-6; D gene ambiguous. Germline CDR1 is MDHEN and CDR2 is SYDVKM. Trimming stripped 5 bases from V and 10 bases from J, with 12 bases between. The CDR3 has 13 residues. CDR3 DNA: TGTGCCAGCAGTGGGGTCCGGGTCTCACCCCTCCACTTT. Translated: CASSGVRVSPLHF. The whole variable domain, filled in from reference TRBV28 and TRBJ1-6, reads DVKVTQSSRYLVKRTGEKVFLECVQDMDHENMFWYRQDPGLGLRLIYFSYDVKMKEKGDIPEGYSVSREKKERFSLILESASTNQTSMYLCASSGVRVSPLHFGNGTRLTVT.

The rearrangement links TRBV7-9 to TRBJ2-7; D is undetermined. V lost 8 bases and J 4 bases, leaving 9 bases between the germline ends. The germline gives CDR1 SEHNR, CDR2 FQNEAQ (reference sequence). This CDR3 region has 11 residues. Here the CDR3 reads CASGAEYEQYF. As DNA, the CDR3 is TGTGCCAGCGGAGCAGAGTACGAGCAGTACTTC.

This chain uses TRBV3-1 (or the pseudogene TRBV3-2) with TRBJ1-1, with unresolved D. This CDR3 comprises 13 residues. The V and J ends lost 0 bases and 10 bases respectively, with 12 bases between them. Germline V gene lookup returns CDR1 LGHDT and CDR2 YNNKEL (reference sequence). Here the CDR3 reads CASSQDSRSSAFF. Written as DNA, the CDR3 is TGTGCCAGCAGCCAAGATAGCAGGTCCTCAGCTTTCTTT.

This chain's CDR3 is CASSYKEALYEQYF. The CDR3, as DNA: TGTGCCAGCAGTTACAAGGAAGCACTCTACGAGCAGTACTTC. The V and J genes are TRBV6-6 and TRBJ2-7; D is unclear. The CDR3 is 14 residues long. The V gene lost 2 bases and the J gene lost 3 bases, with 11 bases spanning the gap. Germline-derived CDR1 and CDR2 are MNHNY and SVGAGI (reference sequence).

Regarding this clone: Other DNA sequences in the sample encode the same CDR3. CDR3 in amino acids: CASSYSGSGNTIYF. Here the CDR3 DNA reads TGTGCCAGCAGTTACTCGGGGTCGGGAAACACCATATATTTT. This sequence joins TRBV6-5 and TRBJ1-3; D is ambiguous. The germline V gene has CDR1 MNHEY and CDR2 SVGAGI. CDR3 length: 14 residues. The ends were cut back, 0 bases at V and 4 bases at J, with 7 bases in the middle.